Sequencing of this TCR beta chain was carried out in a study of blood T cell repertoires in COVID-19. For the study at large: The samples span acute and convalescent COVID-19 from the United States, Italy and Spain.

Original data processing: Estimates of nucleated cell counts were drawn from the amplification of reference gene primers. Method: immunoSEQ multiplex PCR; TCRdb's copy keeps in-frame clones and lacks some. V, J and clone size are those of that table, while D and trimming were read from the DNA. Of approximately 380,000 clones in the sample, 80% to 95% were seen once. CDR3 length: 17 amino acids. Germline V gene data show CDR1 as MGHRA and CDR2 as YSYEKL. The trim removed 1 base at V and 6 bases at J, leaving 12 bases unmatched. Assignment of participants to cohorts was predicated upon participant-reported clinical history.

J is TRBJ2-3 and V is TRBV4-1; 8 nucleotides match TRBD2. Sequencing input: PBMCs or T cells enriched from blood (not recorded which). This sequence originates from a woman between 35 and 50 years old who had been exposed to COVID-19. CDR3 protein: CASSQARGAGAGDTQYF. The CDR3 bases are TGCGCCAGCAGCCAAGCCCGAGGAGCGGGAGCAGGGGATACGCAGTATTTT.